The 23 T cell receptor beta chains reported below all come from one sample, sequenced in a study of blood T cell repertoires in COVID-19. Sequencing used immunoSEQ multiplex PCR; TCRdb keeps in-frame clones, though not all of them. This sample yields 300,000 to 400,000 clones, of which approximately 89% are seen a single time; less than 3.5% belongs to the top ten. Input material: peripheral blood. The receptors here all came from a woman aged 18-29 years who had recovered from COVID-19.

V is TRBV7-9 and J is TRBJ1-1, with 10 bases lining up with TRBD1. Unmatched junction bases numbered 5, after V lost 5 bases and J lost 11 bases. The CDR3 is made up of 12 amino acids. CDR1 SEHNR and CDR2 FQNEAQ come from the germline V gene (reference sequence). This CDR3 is CASSLGTGVAFF. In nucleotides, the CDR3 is TGTGCCAGCAGCCTGGGGACAGGGGTTGCTTTCTTT.

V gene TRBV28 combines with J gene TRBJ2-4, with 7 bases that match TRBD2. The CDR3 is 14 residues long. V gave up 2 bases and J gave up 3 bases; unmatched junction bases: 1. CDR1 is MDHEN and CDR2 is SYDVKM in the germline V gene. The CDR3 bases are TGTGCCAGCAGTTTACGGGAGGTCAAAAACATTCAGTACTTC. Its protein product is CASSLREVKNIQYF.

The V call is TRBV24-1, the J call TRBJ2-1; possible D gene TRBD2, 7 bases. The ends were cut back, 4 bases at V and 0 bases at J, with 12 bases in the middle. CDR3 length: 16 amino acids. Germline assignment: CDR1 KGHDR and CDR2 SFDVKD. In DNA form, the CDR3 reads TGTGCCACCAGTGAGACGGGGGGCAGCTCCTACAATGAGCAGTTCTTC. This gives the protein CATSETGGSSYNEQFF.

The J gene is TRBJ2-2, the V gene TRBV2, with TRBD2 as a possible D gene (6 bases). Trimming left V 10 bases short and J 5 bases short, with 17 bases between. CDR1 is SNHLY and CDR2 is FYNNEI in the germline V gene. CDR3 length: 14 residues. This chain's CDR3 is CATKMGGRTGELFF. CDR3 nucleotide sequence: TGTGCCACCAAGATGGGGGGAAGGACCGGGGAGCTGTTTTTT.

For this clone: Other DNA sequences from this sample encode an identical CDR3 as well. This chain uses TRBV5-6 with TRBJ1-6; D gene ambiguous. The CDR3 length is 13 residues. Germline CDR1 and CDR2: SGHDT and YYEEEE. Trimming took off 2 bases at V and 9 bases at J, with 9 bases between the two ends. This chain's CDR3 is CASSLGSGSPLHF. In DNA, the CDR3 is TGTGCCAGCAGCTTAGGGAGTGGTTCACCCCTCCACTTT. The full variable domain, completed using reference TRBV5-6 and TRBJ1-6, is DAGVTQSPTHLIKTRGQQVTLRCSPKSGHDTVSWYQQALGQGPQFIFQYYEEEERQRGNFPDRFSGHQFPNYSSELNVNALLLGDSALYLCASSLGSGSPLHFGNGTRLTVT.

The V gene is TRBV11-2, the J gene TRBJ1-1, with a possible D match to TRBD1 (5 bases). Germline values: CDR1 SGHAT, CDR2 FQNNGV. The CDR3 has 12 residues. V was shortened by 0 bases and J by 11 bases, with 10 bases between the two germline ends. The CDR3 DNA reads TGTGCCAGCAGCTTAGATCGGAGGGGTGCTTTCTTT. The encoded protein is CASSLDRRGAFF.

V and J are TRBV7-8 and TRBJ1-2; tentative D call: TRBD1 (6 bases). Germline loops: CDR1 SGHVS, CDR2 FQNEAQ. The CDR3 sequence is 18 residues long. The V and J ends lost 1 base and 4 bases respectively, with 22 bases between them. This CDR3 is CASSLEAGRGSWAYGYTF. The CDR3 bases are TGTGCCAGCAGCTTAGAGGCTGGCAGGGGAAGTTGGGCCTATGGCTACACCTTC.

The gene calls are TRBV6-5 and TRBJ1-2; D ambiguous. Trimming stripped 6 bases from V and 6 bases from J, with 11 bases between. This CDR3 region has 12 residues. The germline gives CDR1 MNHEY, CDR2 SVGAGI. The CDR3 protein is CASSPGRDGYTF. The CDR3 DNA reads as TGTGCCAGCAGCCCGGGGAGGGATGGCTACACCTTC.

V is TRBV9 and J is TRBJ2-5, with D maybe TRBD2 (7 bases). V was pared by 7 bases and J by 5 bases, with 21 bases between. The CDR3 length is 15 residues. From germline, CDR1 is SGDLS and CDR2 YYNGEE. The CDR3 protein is CASGWEGQSGETQYF. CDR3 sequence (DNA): TGTGCCAGCGGCTGGGAGGGACAAAGCGGGGAGACCCAGTACTTC.

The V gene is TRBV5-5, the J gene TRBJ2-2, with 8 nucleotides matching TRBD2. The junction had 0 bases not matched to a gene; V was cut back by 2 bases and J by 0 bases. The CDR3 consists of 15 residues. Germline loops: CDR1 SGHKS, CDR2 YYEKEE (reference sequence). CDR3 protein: CASSFSGTNTGELFF. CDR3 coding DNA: TGTGCCAGCAGCTTTAGCGGGACGAACACCGGGGAGCTGTTTTTT. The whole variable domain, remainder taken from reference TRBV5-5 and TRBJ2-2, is DAGVTQSPTHLIKTRGQQVTLRCSPISGHKSVSWYQQVLGQGPQFIFQYYEKEERGRGNFPDRFSARQFPNYSSELNVNALLLGDSALYLCASSFSGTNTGELFFGEGSRLTVL.

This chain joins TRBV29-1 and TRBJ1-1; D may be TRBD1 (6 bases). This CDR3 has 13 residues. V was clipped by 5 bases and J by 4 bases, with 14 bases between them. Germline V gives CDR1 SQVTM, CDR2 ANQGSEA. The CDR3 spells CSVNWRGGTEAFF. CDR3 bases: TGCAGCGTTAATTGGAGGGGGGGCACTGAAGCTTTCTTT.

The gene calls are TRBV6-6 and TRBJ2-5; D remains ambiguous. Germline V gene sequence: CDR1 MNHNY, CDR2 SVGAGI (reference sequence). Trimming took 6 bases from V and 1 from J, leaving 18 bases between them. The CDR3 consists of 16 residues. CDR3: CASSRSGRVSQETQYF. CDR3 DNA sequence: TGTGCCAGCAGCCGATCGGGTCGGGTCTCCCAAGAGACCCAGTACTTC.

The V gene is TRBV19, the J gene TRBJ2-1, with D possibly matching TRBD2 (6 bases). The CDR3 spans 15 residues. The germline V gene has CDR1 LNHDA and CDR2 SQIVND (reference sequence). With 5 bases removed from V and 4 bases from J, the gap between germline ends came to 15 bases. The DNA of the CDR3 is TGTGCCAGTAGTCTGGGGGACTCAATTTACAATGAGCAGTTCTTC. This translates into CASSLGDSIYNEQFF. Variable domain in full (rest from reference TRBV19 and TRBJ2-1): DGGITQSPKYLFRKEGQNVTLSCEQNLNHDAMYWYRQDPGQGLRLIYYSQIVNDFQKGDIAEGYSVSREKKESFPLTVTSAQKNPTAFYLCASSLGDSIYNEQFFGPGTRLTVL.

CDR3 sequence (DNA): TGCAGTGCTAGTCCGGTTAACTATGGCTACACCTTC. Amino acids: CSASPVNYGYTF. The chain links TRBV20-1 to TRBJ1-2; D remains ambiguous. The CDR3 runs to 12 residues. V dropped 3 bases and J dropped 1 base, with 6 bases sitting between them. Germline loops: CDR1 DFQATT, CDR2 SNEGSKA (reference sequence).

CDR3: CASSPLASNLAKNIQYF. As DNA, the CDR3 is TGTGCCAGCTCACCACTGGCTAGCAATTTGGCCAAAAACATTCAGTACTTC. The chain joins TRBV18 to TRBJ2-4; D might be TRBD2 (5 bases). Per germline, CDR1 KGHSH and CDR2 LQKENI. The CDR3 is 17 residues long. Trimming took off 1 base at V and 1 base at J, with 14 bases between the two ends.

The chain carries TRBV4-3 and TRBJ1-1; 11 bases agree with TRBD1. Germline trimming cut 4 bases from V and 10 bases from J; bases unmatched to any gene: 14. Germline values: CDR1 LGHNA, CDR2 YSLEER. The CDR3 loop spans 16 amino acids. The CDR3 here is CASSLKTGTGGVAAFF. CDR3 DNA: TGCGCCAGCAGCCTGAAAACCGGGACAGGGGGTGTTGCAGCTTTCTTT.

CDR3 protein: CASSQVRYGQGARGGNQPQHF. The CDR3 coding sequence is TGTGCCAGCAGCCAAGTTCGATACGGCCAGGGGGCGCGAGGGGGCAATCAGCCCCAGCATTTT. The V gene is TRBV14, the J gene TRBJ1-5; 8 positions match TRBD1. The V and J ends lost 1 base and 2 bases, in that order; junction bases with no gene match: 19. Germline lookup yields CDR1 SGHDN and CDR2 FVKESK. The CDR3 loop spans 21 amino acids.

The CDR3 spells CASTATLGTGVYGYTF. The CDR3 region has the DNA TGTGCCAGTACCGCAACCCTAGGGACAGGGGTCTATGGCTACACCTTC. The chain uses TRBV19 and TRBJ1-2; TRBD1 matches 10 bases. CDR3 length: 16 amino acids. CDR1 is LNHDA and CDR2 is SQIVND in the germline V gene (reference sequence). With V trimmed by 7 bases and J by 4 bases, 12 bases remained unmatched.

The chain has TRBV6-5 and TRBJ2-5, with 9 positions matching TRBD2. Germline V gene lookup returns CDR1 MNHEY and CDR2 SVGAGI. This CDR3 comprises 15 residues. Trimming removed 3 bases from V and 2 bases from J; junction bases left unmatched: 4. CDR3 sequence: CASSYSTSGQETQYF. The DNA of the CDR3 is TGTGCCAGCAGTTATTCGACTAGCGGACAAGAGACCCAGTACTTC.

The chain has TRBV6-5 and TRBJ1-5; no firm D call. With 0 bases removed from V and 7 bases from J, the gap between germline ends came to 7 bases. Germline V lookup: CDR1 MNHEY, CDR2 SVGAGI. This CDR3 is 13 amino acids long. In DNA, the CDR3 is TGTGCCAGCAGTTACTCAAACCAGCAGCCCCAGCATTTT. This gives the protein CASSYSNQQPQHF.

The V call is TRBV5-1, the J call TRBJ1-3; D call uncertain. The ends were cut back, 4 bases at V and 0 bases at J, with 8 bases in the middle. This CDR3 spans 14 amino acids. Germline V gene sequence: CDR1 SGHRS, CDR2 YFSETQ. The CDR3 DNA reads TGCGCCAGCAGCATCGAGGGCTCTGGAAACACCATATATTTT. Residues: CASSIEGSGNTIYF.

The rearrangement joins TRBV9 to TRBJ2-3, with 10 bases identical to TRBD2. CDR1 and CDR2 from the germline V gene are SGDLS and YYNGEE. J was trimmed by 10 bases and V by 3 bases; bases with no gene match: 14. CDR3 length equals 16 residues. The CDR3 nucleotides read TGTGCCAGCAGCGCCGCCCCGGGACTAGCGCCCCATTCGCAGTATTTT. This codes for CASSAAPGLAPHSQYF.

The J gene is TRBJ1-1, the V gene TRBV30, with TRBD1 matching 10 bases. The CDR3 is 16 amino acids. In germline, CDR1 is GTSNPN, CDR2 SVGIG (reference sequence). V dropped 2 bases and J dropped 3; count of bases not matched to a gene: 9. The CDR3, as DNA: TGTGCCTGGAGTCGCGCCCCGACAGGGGGCGACACTGAAGCTTTCTTT. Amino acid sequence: CAWSRAPTGGDTEAFF.